The 10 T cell receptor beta chains below all came from one sample that was sequenced in a study of OX40 agonist ivuxolimab in advanced cancers. Clones were sequenced by immunoSEQ multiplex PCR, and TCRdb holds only the in-frame ones, with some missing. The sample contains around 97,000 clones, less than 90% of which appear only once. The source was CD4+ or CD8+ T cells sorted from blood, collected in a trial of the OX40 agonist ivuxolimab. All receptors derive from an adult with an advanced solid tumor such as melanoma, head and neck, liver or kidney cancer.

The chain carries TRBV27 and TRBJ2-3, with 11 bases fitting TRBD2. The CDR3 length is 20 residues. Germline CDR1 is MNHEY and CDR2 is SMNVEV (reference sequence). Trimming removed 2 bases from V and 2 bases from J; junction bases left unmatched: 15. CDR3 region: CASSLGLAGGGVGFTDTQYF. Written as DNA, the CDR3 is TGTGCCAGCAGTTTAGGGCTAGCGGGAGGTGGGGTGGGGTTCACAGATACGCAGTATTTT.

The chain joins TRBV7-6 to TRBJ2-3; 7 positions match TRBD1. V dropped 5 bases and J dropped 4; count of bases not matched to a gene: 9. Germline lookup yields CDR1 SGHVS and CDR2 FNYEAQ. CDR3 length: 15 amino acids. The CDR3 protein is CASSPGPGTADTQYF. In DNA, the CDR3 is TGTGCCAGCAGCCCAGGACCCGGGACAGCAGATACGCAGTATTTT.

The V gene is TRBV30, the J gene TRBJ1-3, with 11 bases that match TRBD1. There are 19 residues in the CDR3. The germline gives CDR1 GTSNPN, CDR2 SVGIG (reference sequence). V dropped 0 bases and J dropped 0; count of bases not matched to a gene: 10. Here the CDR3 DNA reads TGTGCCTGGAGTGTACTGTGGGACAGGGGGACTTACTCTGGAAACACCATATATTTT. It specifies CAWSVLWDRGTYSGNTIYF.

The genes are TRBV7-9 and TRBJ2-5; D tentatively reads TRBD1 or TRBD2 (5 bases each). CDR1 is SEHNR and CDR2 is FQNEAQ in the germline V gene (reference sequence). V lost 4 bases and J lost 5, with 14 bases in between. The CDR3 spans 14 residues. CDR3 bases: TGTGCCAGCAGCTACCCGGGACCAGGGGAGACCCAGTACTTC. It yields the protein CASSYPGPGETQYF.

The chain joins TRBV27 to TRBJ2-2; unclear D gene. The germline V gene encodes CDR1 MNHEY and CDR2 SMNVEV (reference sequence). Trimming left V 6 bases short and J 0 bases short, with 8 bases between. CDR3 size: 14 residues. CDR3 residues: CASRPLSNTGELFF. Here the CDR3 DNA reads TGTGCCAGCAGGCCATTGTCGAACACCGGGGAGCTGTTTTTT.

This chain connects TRBV19 to TRBJ1-2; 7 bases are shared with TRBD1. Per germline, CDR1 LNHDA and CDR2 SQIVND (reference sequence). There are 14 residues in the CDR3. V was clipped by 10 bases and J by 0 bases; unmatched bases: 8. The CDR3 sequence: CATNRDRTNYGYTF. Written as DNA, the CDR3 is TGTGCCACTAATAGGGACAGAACTAACTATGGCTACACCTTC.

J is TRBJ2-7 and V is TRBV4-1, with D maybe TRBD1 (5 bases). From germline, CDR1 is MGHRA and CDR2 YSYEKL. With 1 base removed from V and 0 bases from J, the gap between germline ends came to 10 bases. This CDR3 has 15 residues. This chain's CDR3 is CASSQGPRVSYEQYF. CDR3 bases: TGCGCCAGCAGCCAAGGGCCCAGGGTCTCCTACGAGCAGTACTTC.

The chain links TRBV23-1 to TRBJ2-7; D unclear. TRBV23-1 is marked as an open reading frame, function uncertain. With 4 bases removed from V and 0 bases from J, the gap between germline ends came to 10 bases. CDR3 length: 14 amino acids. The CDR3 DNA is TGCGCCAGCAGTCTATGCTCCAGCTCCTACGAGCAGTACTTC. Translating gives CASSLCSSSYEQYF.

The V call is TRBV9, the J call TRBJ1-2; D is ambiguous. Germline V gene sequence: CDR1 SGDLS, CDR2 YYNGEE. Deletions cut 3 bases from V and 4 bases from J, with 7 bases between. The CDR3 extends over 12 amino acids. Here the CDR3 DNA reads TGTGCCAGCAGCGCGGTGTCCTATGGCTACACCTTC. Protein: CASSAVSYGYTF.

The chain couples TRBV6-1 to TRBJ2-6; 11 positions agree with TRBD2. Germline-derived CDR1 and CDR2 are MNHNS and SASEGT. This CDR3 comprises 18 residues. V shed 4 bases and J 2 bases; nucleotides not matched to a gene: 7. The CDR3 sequence: CASSGLAGGRPGANVLTF. CDR3 coding DNA: TGTGCCAGCAGTGGTCTAGCGGGGGGCCGGCCTGGGGCCAACGTCCTGACTTTC.